The 14 T cell receptor beta chains reported below all come from one sample, sequenced in a study of PD-1 blockade in classical Hodgkin lymphoma (dated by TCRdb to about 2020). Library prep was done by the immunoSEQ multiplex PCR assay. TCRdb retrieved this table from immuneACCESS and kept in-frame rearrangements only. Not all clones are present; in checked studies, unresolved V genes account for under half, and no reason is known for the remainder. For this sample the table gives roughly 14,000 clones, of which roughly 86% were detected only once. 24% of the sample rests with the top ten. The intended sense of this specimen's time point label: cycle 1 day 1 (C1D1), immediately before nivolumab initiation. Every trial patient had relapsed after autologous stem cell transplantation, and cohorts A, B and C differed in prior brentuximab vedotin exposure. The specimen was peripheral blood mononuclear cells (PBMCs), collected at baseline. The receptors originated from a human donor with classical Hodgkin lymphoma.

The chain has TRBV10-3 and TRBJ1-1; D perhaps matches TRBD1 (5 bases). Germline V CDR1 and CDR2: ENHRY, SYGVKD. V was pared by 7 bases and J by 6 bases, with 21 bases between. The CDR3 is 15 amino acids. CDR3 DNA sequence: TGTGCCATCAAGGAGGGGAAATCCCTAGGGGCTGAAGCTTTCTTT. The encoded protein is CAIKEGKSLGAEAFF.

The chain combines TRBV10-3 with TRBJ1-4; 10 bases fit TRBD1. CDR1 is ENHRY and CDR2 is SYGVKD in the germline V gene. The CDR3 spans 16 residues. The junction had 14 bases not matched to a gene; V was cut back by 10 bases and J by 6 bases. In nucleotides, the CDR3 is TGTGCCACCTCAGGACAGGGGGTGACTTCGGATGAAAAACTGTTTTTT. This gives the protein CATSGQGVTSDEKLFF.

The chain links TRBV21-1 to TRBJ2-5. TRBV21-1 is a pseudogene locus. This CDR3 has 15 residues. For the CDR3, the DNA is TGTGCCAGCAGCAAAAAGGATCCCCGACAAGAGACCCAGTACTTC. The encoded protein is CASSKKDPRQETQYF.

This rearrangement joins TRBV7-3 to TRBJ2-1, with D unclear. Germline lookup yields CDR1 SGHTA and CDR2 FQGTGA. The CDR3 length is 15 residues. Between the trimmed V and J ends, which lost 2 bases and 0 bases, there was a span of 8 bases. CDR3 bases: TGTGCCAGCAGCTTAGCGGTGAGCTCCTACAATGAGCAGTTCTTC. Its protein is CASSLAVSSYNEQFF.

This clone was recorded a few times. The rearrangement uses TRBV19 and TRBJ2-6, with D tentatively TRBD1 (6 bases). The V gene lost 10 bases and the J gene lost 0 bases, with 13 bases spanning the gap. This CDR3 spans 15 amino acids. Germline V gene lookup returns CDR1 LNHDA and CDR2 SQIVND (reference sequence). CDR3 bases: TGTGCCACCACCCGGGACAACTCTGGGGCCAACGTCCTGACTTTC. Amino acids: CATTRDNSGANVLTF.

This sequence joins TRBV15 and TRBJ2-7; TRBD1 agrees at 12 bases. Germline CDR1 and CDR2: LNHNV and YYDKDF (reference sequence). This CDR3 has 15 amino acids. Unmatched junction bases numbered 4, after V lost 1 base and J lost 6 bases. CDR3 sequence: CATSRGGQGAIEQYF. The CDR3 DNA sequence: TGTGCCACCAGCAGAGGGGGACAGGGGGCGATCGAGCAGTACTTC.

The J gene is TRBJ1-4, the V gene TRBV23-1; 9 bases are shared with TRBD1. TRBV23-1 is marked as an open reading frame, function uncertain. The V segment lost 5 bases and the J segment 5 bases; nucleotides outside the gene matches: 6. The CDR3 totals 15 residues. The chain's CDR3 is CASSGTGTGNEKLFF. CDR3 coding DNA: TGCGCCAGCAGTGGAACGGGGACAGGGAATGAAAAACTGTTTTTT.

The gene calls are TRBV29-1 and TRBJ1-1, with 8 bases that match TRBD1. With V trimmed by 2 bases and J by 1 base, 6 bases remained unmatched. Germline V gene data show CDR1 as SQVTM and CDR2 as ANQGSEA. The CDR3 contains 15 residues. Here the CDR3 DNA reads TGCAGCGTTGAAAAGCTCGGACAGGGGAACACTGAAGCTTTCTTT. Amino acid sequence: CSVEKLGQGNTEAFF.

This chain uses TRBV9 with TRBJ1-2; 7 bases are shared with TRBD1. The CDR3 is 13 residues long. Germline loops: CDR1 SGDLS, CDR2 YYNGEE. Trimming removed 6 bases from V and 3 bases from J; junction bases left unmatched: 5. The CDR3 coding sequence is TGTGCCAGCACCTTAGGGGGCGACTATGGCTACACCTTC. Protein sequence: CASTLGGDYGYTF.

This clone was detected only a few times. The chain combines TRBV7-2 with TRBJ2-3; D is unresolved. Trimming cost V 5 bases and J 2 bases, with 5 bases left between them. Germline CDR1 SGHTA, CDR2 FQGNSA. The CDR3 runs 12 residues. As DNA, the CDR3 is TGTGCCAGCAGCCCAGACACAGATACGCAGTATTTT. Amino acids: CASSPDTDTQYF.

This chain joins TRBV7-3 and TRBJ2-3; 8 nucleotides agree with TRBD2. The germline V gene has CDR1 SGHTA and CDR2 FQGTGA. V lost 5 bases and J lost 13; bases outside the gene matches: 8. This CDR3 has 12 amino acids. The DNA of the CDR3 is TGTGCCAGCAGCCGTGCGGGGGGCGAGAAGTATTTT. Amino acids: CASSRAGGEKYF.

The rearrangement joins TRBV7-3 to TRBJ1-5, with D hard to call. Germline-derived CDR1 and CDR2 are SGHTA and FQGTGA. Trimming shortened V by 3 bases and J by 4 bases, and 7 bases separated the two germline ends. The CDR3 totals 13 residues. CDR3 residues: CASSFDRNQPQHF. The DNA of the CDR3 is TGTGCCAGCAGCTTCGATCGTAATCAGCCCCAGCATTTT.

The rearrangement uses TRBV5-1 and TRBJ1-2; a possible D gene is TRBD1 (6 bases). Trimming took off 4 bases at V and 8 bases at J, with 42 bases between the two ends. Germline V CDR1 and CDR2: SGHRS, YFSETQ. The CDR3 contains 22 residues. The DNA for the CDR3 is TGCGCCAGCAGCCCCGGACAGCTTACTATAACCCTAACCCTAACCCTAACCGCCGGCTACACCTTC. Its protein is CASSPGQLTITLTLTLTAGYTF.

This clone is a singleton in its sample. This chain links TRBV19 with TRBJ2-3, with D unclear. The V and J ends lost 6 bases and 5 bases respectively, with 12 bases between them. The CDR3 contains 13 residues. Looked up from germline, CDR1 is LNHDA and CDR2 is SQIVND (reference sequence). The CDR3 loop reads CASRPFRLDTQYF. In DNA form, the CDR3 reads TGTGCCAGTAGGCCCTTTCGGTTAGATACGCAGTATTTT.